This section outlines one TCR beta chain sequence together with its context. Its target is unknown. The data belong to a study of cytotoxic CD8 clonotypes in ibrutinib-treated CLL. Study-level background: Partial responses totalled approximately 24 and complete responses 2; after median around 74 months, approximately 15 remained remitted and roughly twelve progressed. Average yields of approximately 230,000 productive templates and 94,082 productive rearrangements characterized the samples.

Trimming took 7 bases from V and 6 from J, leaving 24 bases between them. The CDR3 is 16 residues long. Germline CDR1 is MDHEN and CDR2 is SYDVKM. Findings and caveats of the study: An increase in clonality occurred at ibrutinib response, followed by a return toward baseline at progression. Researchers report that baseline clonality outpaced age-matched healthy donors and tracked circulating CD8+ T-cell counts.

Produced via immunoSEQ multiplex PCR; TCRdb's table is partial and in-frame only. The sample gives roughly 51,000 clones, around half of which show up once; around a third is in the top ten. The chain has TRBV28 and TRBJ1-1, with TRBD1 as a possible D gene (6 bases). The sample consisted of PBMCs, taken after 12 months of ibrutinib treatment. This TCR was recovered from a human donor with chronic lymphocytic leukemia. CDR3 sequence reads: CASIPGGTGPGAEAFF. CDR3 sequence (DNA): TGTGCCAGCATCCCCGGGGGAACAGGGCCTGGGGCTGAAGCTTTCTTT.